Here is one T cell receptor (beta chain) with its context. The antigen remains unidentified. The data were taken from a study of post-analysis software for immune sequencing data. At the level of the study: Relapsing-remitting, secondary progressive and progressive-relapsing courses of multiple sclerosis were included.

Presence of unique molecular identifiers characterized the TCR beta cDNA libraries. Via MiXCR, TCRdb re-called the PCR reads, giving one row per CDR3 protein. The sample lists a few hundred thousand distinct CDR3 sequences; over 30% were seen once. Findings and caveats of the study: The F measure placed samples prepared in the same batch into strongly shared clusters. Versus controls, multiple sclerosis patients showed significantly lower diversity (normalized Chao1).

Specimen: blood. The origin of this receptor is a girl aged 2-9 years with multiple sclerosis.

CDR3 sequence reads: CASSLTPGPYNSPLHF. CDR3 nucleotide sequence: TGTGCCAGCAGTCTTACCCCGGGGCCATATAATTCACCCCTCCACTTT. V is TRBV12-3 or TRBV12-4 and J is TRBJ1-6, with D perhaps TRBD1 (5 bases). The CDR3 consists of 16 residues. V gave up 5 bases and J gave up 4 bases, with 15 bases separating them.